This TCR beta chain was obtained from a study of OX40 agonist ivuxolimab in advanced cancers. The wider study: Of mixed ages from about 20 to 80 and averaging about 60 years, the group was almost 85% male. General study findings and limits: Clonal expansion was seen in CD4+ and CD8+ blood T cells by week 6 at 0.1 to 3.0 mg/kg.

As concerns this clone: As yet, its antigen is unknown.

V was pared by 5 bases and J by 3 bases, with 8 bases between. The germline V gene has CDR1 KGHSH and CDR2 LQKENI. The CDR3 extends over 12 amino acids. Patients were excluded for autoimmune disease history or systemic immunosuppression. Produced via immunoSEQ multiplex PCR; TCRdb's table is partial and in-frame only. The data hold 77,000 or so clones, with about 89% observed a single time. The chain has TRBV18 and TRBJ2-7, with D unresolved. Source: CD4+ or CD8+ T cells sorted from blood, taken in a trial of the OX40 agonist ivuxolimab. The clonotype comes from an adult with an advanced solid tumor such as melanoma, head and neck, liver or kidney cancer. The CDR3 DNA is TGTGCCAGCTCATCAGGTATCTACGAGCAGTACTTC. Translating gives CASSSGIYEQYF.